The entry below gives a single T cell receptor beta chain sequence along with its context. Under the authors' procedure: Estimation of nucleated cell counts was performed using reference gene primer amplification. Sequenced by immunoSEQ multiplex PCR; TCRdb stores in-frame clones only, minus some. The D gene and trimming were derived from the DNA, and the V and J assignments and clone size from that table. The sample has 250,000 or so clones; approximately 90% are singletons. The sample comes from a study of blood T cell repertoires in COVID-19. As for the study in general: The United States, Italy and Spain were the sources of the acute and convalescent COVID-19 samples. PBMCs, B-cell-depleted T cells, or T cells provided the cDNA or gDNA that made up the material.

The CDR3 is made up of 14 amino acids. CDR1 is SGHDN and CDR2 is FVKESK in the germline V gene. V lost 3 bases and J lost 7, with 10 bases in between. The TCR was taken from a woman aged 40-49 years who had recovered from COVID-19. Sequenced: peripheral blood. The V call is TRBV14, the J call TRBJ1-6; D may be TRBD1 (5 bases). This CDR3 reads CASSHGGGNSPLHF. The CDR3 coding sequence is TGTGCCAGCAGCCACGGGGGAGGCAATTCACCCCTCCACTTT.